The 8 T cell receptor beta chains in this list originate from one sample, sequenced in a study of T cell responses to AZD1222 COVID-19 vaccine. This table comes from immunoSEQ multiplex PCR, and its TCRdb copy is limited to in-frame clones, with some not included. The sample carries 90,000 to 150,000 clones, approximately 90% recorded once. The sample was peripheral blood, taken on day 0 of AZD1222 vaccination. These receptors were taken from an adult in good health.

The rearrangement uses TRBV10-3 and TRBJ1-1; unclear D gene. The germline V and J ends were trimmed by 6 bases and 0 bases, with 11 bases remaining between them. The length of the CDR3 is 14 residues. The germline gives CDR1 ENHRY, CDR2 SYGVKD. As DNA, the CDR3 is TGTGCCATCAGCCTAACATCTTTGAACACTGAAGCTTTCTTT. Protein product: CAISLTSLNTEAFF.

The V gene is TRBV4-1, the J gene TRBJ2-1; D remains unclear. Germline CDR1 reads MGHRA; CDR2 reads YSYEKL. V lost 3 bases to trimming and J lost 5 bases, with 5 bases between them. The CDR3 consists of 12 residues. Written as DNA, the CDR3 is TGCGCCAGCAGCCAGGGCAACAATGAGCAGTTCTTC. As protein: CASSQGNNEQFF.

This chain joins TRBV7-9 and TRBJ1-1; D unclear. This CDR3 region has 14 residues. Germline loops: CDR1 SEHNR, CDR2 FQNEAQ (reference sequence). With 2 bases removed from V and 1 base from J, the gap between germline ends came to 8 bases. CDR3 in DNA: TGTGCCAGCAGCTTAAGCGGCGCGAACACTGAAGCTTTCTTT. It specifies CASSLSGANTEAFF.

DNA for the CDR3: TGTGCCAGCAGTTACGGTTCGGCAGGGAGGAACTCACCCCTCCACTTT. Translated: CASSYGSAGRNSPLHF. The chain has TRBV6-2 or TRBV6-3 and TRBJ1-6; weak D call: TRBD1 (5 bases). The CDR3 totals 16 residues. Trimming cost V 2 bases and J 10 bases, with 18 bases left between them. From germline, CDR1 is MNHEY and CDR2 SVGEGT.

The CDR3 DNA reads as TGTGCCAGCAGTGCCCAGACCGGGGTAGTCGGTGAGACCCAGTACTTC. Its protein is CASSAQTGVVGETQYF. The rearrangement links TRBV6-1 to TRBJ2-5; weak D call: TRBD2 (5 bases). Trimming took 4 bases from V and 5 from J, leaving 20 bases between them. Germline V lookup: CDR1 MNHNS, CDR2 SASEGT. This CDR3 is built from 16 residues.

The CDR3 region is CASSEVEQFF. DNA of the CDR3: TGTGCCAGCAGTGAGGTGGAGCAGTTCTTC. This chain joins TRBV2 and TRBJ2-1; D gene ambiguous. The CDR3 totals 10 residues. The germline CDR1 and CDR2 sequences are SNHLY and FYNNEI. V was cut by 3 bases and J by 10 bases, with 4 bases left in between.

This rearrangement joins TRBV18 to TRBJ2-5, with no clear D. V was clipped by 2 bases and J by 2 bases, with 9 bases between them. Germline V CDR1 and CDR2: KGHSH, LQKENI. The CDR3 is 14 amino acids. The CDR3 DNA sequence: TGTGCCAGCTCACCATCGGCAGTACAAGAGACCCAGTACTTC. It specifies CASSPSAVQETQYF. Combining the CDR3 with reference TRBV18 and TRBJ2-5 gives the whole variable domain NAGVMQNPRHLVRRRGQEARLRCSPMKGHSHVYWYRQLPEEGLKFMVYLQKENIIDESGMPKERFSAEFPKEGPSILRIQQVVRGDSAAYFCASSPSAVQETQYFGPGTRLLVL.

This chain links TRBV10-3 with TRBJ1-5, with a weak D call TRBD1 (5 bases). V was cut by 3 bases and J by 0 bases, with 18 bases left in between. CDR3 length: 18 amino acids. Germline CDR1 and CDR2: ENHRY and SYGVKD. The CDR3, as DNA: TGTGCCATCAGTGATGCTGCCGGGACGGCGAATAGCAATCAGCCCCAGCATTTT. This encodes CAISDAAGTANSNQPQHF.